These 28 T cell receptor beta chains came from one sample sequenced in a study of T cells expressing NK-cell markers. TCRdb reanalyzed the 5' RACE reads, giving one entry per CDR3 protein sequence and no DNA. The listing records a few hundred thousand distinct CDR3 sequences. The material sequenced was blood T cells: a sorted CD56 or NKG2C T cell subset, CD4+ or CD8+ T cells, or bulk PBMC T cells (not recorded which). These receptors came from a man younger than 35 in good health.

This chain joins TRBV18 and TRBJ2-7. The CDR3 is 13 amino acids. From germline, CDR1 is KGHSH and CDR2 LQKENI. Here the CDR3 reads CASSPPGGDEQYF.

This chain connects TRBV9 to TRBJ2-1; TCRdb calls TRBD1, which cannot be checked without DNA. CDR1 SGDLS and CDR2 YYNGEE come from the germline V gene. CDR3 size: 16 residues. CDR3 loop: CASSSGGRDPYNEQFF.

CDR3 in amino acids: CASSLPPGSTEAFF. This chain uses TRBV12-3 or TRBV12-4 with TRBJ1-1; as DNA is missing, the TRBD1 call by TCRdb cannot be tested. The CDR3 covers 14 residues.

The CDR3 protein is CASSFRGTSSYNEQFF. This chain links TRBV12-3 or TRBV12-4 with TRBJ2-1; TCRdb outputs TRBD1, but without DNA this stays unchecked. The CDR3 covers 16 residues.

The chain carries TRBV7-2 and TRBJ1-5; TCRdb designates TRBD1, a call that cannot be tested without DNA. Germline CDR1 reads SGHTA; CDR2 reads FQGNSA. The CDR3 totals 16 residues. This CDR3 is CASSFTSNRGNQPQHF.

CDR3: CASGLLGTGTQFF. J is TRBJ2-1 and V is TRBV6-5; TCRdb names TRBD1, which stays unverified in the absence of DNA. Germline-derived CDR1 and CDR2 are MNHEY and SVGAGI. The CDR3 covers 13 residues.

The chain employs TRBV28 and TRBJ1-1; TCRdb's D call of TRBD1 is untestable without DNA. CDR3 length: 16 residues. The germline V gene has CDR1 MDHEN and CDR2 SYDVKM. The CDR3: CASRSLGGMLRTEAFF. Drawing the rest from reference TRBV28 and TRBJ1-1, the complete variable domain is DVKVTQSSRYLVKRTGEKVFLECVQDMDHENMFWYRQDPGLGLRLIYFSYDVKMKEKGDIPEGYSVSREKKERFSLILESASTNQTSMYLCASRSLGGMLRTEAFFGQGTRLTVV.

The V call is TRBV7-3, the J call TRBJ2-3; TCRdb selects TRBD1, and the lack of DNA leaves this call unchecked. CDR3 size: 16 residues. Germline-derived CDR1 and CDR2 are SGHTA and FQGTGA. This chain's CDR3 is CASSSSRDRSTDTQYF.

The V and J genes are TRBV5-6 and TRBJ2-1. Germline V gives CDR1 SGHDT, CDR2 YYEEEE. The CDR3 length is 12 residues. CDR3 amino acids: CASSSQHLEQFF.

The chain combines TRBV12-3 or TRBV12-4 with TRBJ1-5; TCRdb returns TRBD1, unconfirmable since there is no DNA. This CDR3 spans 17 amino acids. CDR3 loop: CASSPRGGGYSNQPQHF.

This chain joins TRBV9 and TRBJ2-7; TCRdb's D call, TRBD2, is unchecked because there is no DNA. Germline values: CDR1 SGDLS, CDR2 YYNGEE. There are 15 residues in the CDR3. CDR3: CASSVAGLAGAEQYF.

CDR3 sequence reads: CASSKEQGKLWGTQYF. The genes are TRBV2 and TRBJ2-5; TCRdb's D call of TRBD1 is untestable without DNA. Per the germline V gene, CDR1 is SNHLY and CDR2 is FYNNEI. The CDR3 has 16 amino acids.

The genes are TRBV12-3 or TRBV12-4 and TRBJ1-2; as DNA is missing, the TRBD1 call by TCRdb cannot be tested. The CDR3 totals 14 residues. CDR3 amino acids: CASSFGDLLKGYTF.

This rearrangement joins TRBV12-3 or TRBV12-4 to TRBJ1-6. The CDR3 totals 15 residues. CDR3 sequence reads: CASSFQSSYNSPLHF.

CDR3 residues: CASSYGGSQVETQYF. The rearrangement links TRBV6-5 to TRBJ2-5; TCRdb calls TRBD2, which cannot be checked without DNA. Germline V gene data show CDR1 as MNHEY and CDR2 as SVGAGI. The CDR3 totals 15 residues.

The genes are TRBV20-1 and TRBJ2-7; TCRdb's D call of TRBD1 is untestable without DNA. The CDR3 runs to 13 residues. Germline V gene lookup returns CDR1 DFQATT and CDR2 SNEGSKA (reference sequence). CDR3 sequence: CSASRTDSYEQYF.

V gene TRBV5-1 combines with J gene TRBJ1-5. CDR1 is SGHRS, CDR2 YFSETQ, per germline. This CDR3 is 16 amino acids long. CDR3 loop: CASSSGRVYSNQPQHF.

This chain uses TRBV3-2 with TRBJ2-1. TRBV3-2 is a pseudogene segment. This CDR3 has 13 residues. The CDR3 spells CASSETTTNEQFF.

The chain recombines TRBV4-2 with TRBJ2-5; lacking DNA, the TRBD2 call made by TCRdb goes unchecked. The CDR3 consists of 14 residues. Germline V lookup: CDR1 LGHNA, CDR2 YNFKEQ. Here the CDR3 reads CASSQGRDKETQYF.

The chain carries TRBV11-2 and TRBJ2-1. CDR3 size: 14 residues. The germline CDR1 and CDR2 sequences are SGHAT and FQNNGV. The CDR3: CASSLGTIGNEQFF.

This chain joins TRBV24-1 and TRBJ1-1. Germline V gene sequence: CDR1 KGHDR, CDR2 SFDVKD. The CDR3 covers 13 residues. The CDR3 here is CATSGNVDTEAFF.

CDR3 sequence: CASSQRTSSTYNEQFF. The genes are TRBV4-3 and TRBJ2-1; TCRdb proposes TRBD2, but this gene call is untestable without DNA. Germline CDR1 and CDR2: LGHNA and YSLEER. The CDR3 is 16 residues long.

CDR3 amino acids: CASSSYREKGETQYF. The gene calls are TRBV7-2 and TRBJ2-5; TCRdb gives TRBD1 as the D gene, but with no DNA this cannot be confirmed. The CDR3 contains 15 residues. Germline CDR1 and CDR2: SGHTA and FQGNSA.

The rearrangement joins TRBV2 to TRBJ1-5. Germline lookup yields CDR1 SNHLY and CDR2 FYNNEI. The CDR3 loop spans 14 amino acids. The CDR3: CASSGALYNQPQHF.

The rearrangement links TRBV9 to TRBJ2-7. Germline V CDR1 and CDR2: SGDLS, YYNGEE. The CDR3 consists of 12 residues. The CDR3: CASSAAWGEQYF.

The genes are TRBV6-1 and TRBJ2-7. Per germline, CDR1 MNHNS and CDR2 SASEGT. There are 15 residues in the CDR3. CDR3 protein: CASSVFAAQAYEQYF.

The V gene is TRBV15, the J gene TRBJ2-1; as DNA is missing, the TRBD1 call by TCRdb cannot be tested. Germline V gives CDR1 LNHNV, CDR2 YYDKDF (reference sequence). CDR3 length: 14 amino acids. The CDR3 is CATSREGQGVGRFF.

This chain uses TRBV20-1 with TRBJ2-4. The CDR3 contains 13 residues. Germline V lookup: CDR1 DFQATT, CDR2 SNEGSKA (reference sequence). The CDR3 protein is CSAILPTKNIQYF.